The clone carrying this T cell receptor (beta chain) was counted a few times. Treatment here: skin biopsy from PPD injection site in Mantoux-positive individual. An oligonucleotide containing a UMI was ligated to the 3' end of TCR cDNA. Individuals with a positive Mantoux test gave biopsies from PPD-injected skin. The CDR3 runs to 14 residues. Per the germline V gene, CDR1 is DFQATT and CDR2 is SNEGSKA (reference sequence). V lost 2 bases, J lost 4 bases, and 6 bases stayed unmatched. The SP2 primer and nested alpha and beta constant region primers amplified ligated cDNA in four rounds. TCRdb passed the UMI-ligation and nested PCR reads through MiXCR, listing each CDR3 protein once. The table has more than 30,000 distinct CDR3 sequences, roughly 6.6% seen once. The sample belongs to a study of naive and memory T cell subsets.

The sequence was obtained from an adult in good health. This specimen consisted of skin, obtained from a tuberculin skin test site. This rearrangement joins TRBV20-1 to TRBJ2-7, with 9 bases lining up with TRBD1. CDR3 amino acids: CSARPGQGPYEQYF. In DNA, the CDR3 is TGCAGTGCTAGACCGGGACAGGGTCCGTACGAGCAGTACTTC.